This T cell receptor beta chain was identified during a study of memory CD4+ T cells and cytomegalovirus serostatus. General study results and limits: Each of around 69 CMV-associated TCRbeta sequences occurred in one to five individuals.

In the case of this clone: The antigen remains unidentified.

Single viable CD3+CD4+CD8-CD45RO+ cells were sorted as the memory CD4+ T cells. Authors' data handling: Out-of-frame sequences were removed, leaving 2 million to 2.5 million distinct TCRbeta sequences. Profiled with immunoSEQ multiplex PCR; TCRdb holds only in-frame clones, not every one. That table furnishes V, J and clone size, whereas the DNA furnished D and trimming. The sample consists of 40,000 to 55,000 clones, around 70% of them appearing once. Sequenced: memory CD4+ T cells from blood. This TCR was recovered from an adult in good health and CMV-seropositive.

The chain's CDR3 is CASILGDRLPGNEQYF. DNA for the CDR3: TGTGCCAGCATCCTTGGGGACAGGTTGCCTGGGAACGAGCAGTACTTC. The V call is TRBV2, the J call TRBJ2-7; TRBD1 aligns across 8 bases. Germline-derived CDR1 and CDR2 are SNHLY and FYNNEI. Trimming at V came to 7 bases and at J to 5 bases, leaving 16 bases not matched to a gene. The length of the CDR3 is 16 residues.